Listed below are T cell receptor beta chains from one sample, sequenced in a study of blood T cell repertoires in COVID-19. TCRdb's copy holds only in-frame clones and misses some; the assay was immunoSEQ multiplex PCR. The data hold under 300,000 clones, with about nine tenths observed a single time. The source material was peripheral blood. These receptors all come from a man in his fifties or sixties who had recovered from COVID-19. The CDR3 runs from the conserved cysteine through the conserved F or W. The order of the fields is clone size, V gene, CDR3 protein. Clone size appears in some rows only: once, few, many, or a class for an expanded clone.

.	TRBV14	CASSQAVGNTIYF
once	TRBV19	CASSARDRALPEQYF
.	TRBV7-7	CASSQTLNTEAFF
.	TRBV10-1	CAMDRGSGDGELFF
.	TRBV19	CASTKGTSVNTEAFF
.	TRBV11-3	CASSPLAGHNEQFF
.	TRBV19	CASSIRQGFTYEQYF
.	TRBV10-2	CASSESKGQGDEKLFF
.	TRBV19	CASSIIDRGFQPQHF
.	TRBV5-1	CASSFGDRASTDTQYF
.	TRBV29-1	CSVEGGGGTYEQYF
few	TRBV6-2/TRBV6-3	CASSYSRVTGELFF
.	TRBV5-1	CASSGRGQKETQYF
.	TRBV11-2	CASSSDRTQPQHF
few	TRBV12-3/TRBV12-4	CASRGQGNSPLHF
.	TRBV5-1	CASSPRTGESHEQYF
.	TRBV5-8	CASSSGQWTSGVGDTQYF
.	TRBV27	CASSLRPGDTEAFF
.	TRBV4-1	CASSQDRRGEQPQHF
.	TRBV6-5	CASSYGLSSYNEQFF
.	TRBV28	CASKAGGNQPQHF
.	TRBV14	CASSQERGGREKLFF
.	TRBV9	CASSTDRGKGEQYF
.	TRBV5-1	CASSLTSANEKLFF
.	TRBV7-2	CASSTRQGATYGYTF
once	TRBV15	CATTKTSNYGYTF
.	TRBV5-1	CASSLKPGNPGNTIYF
.	TRBV28	CASSLGQYTGELFF
.	TRBV29-1	CSVEGDSYEQYF
.	TRBV3-1/TRBV3-2	CASSQEGTGGYYGYTF
.	TRBV9	CASSSTPGQGFNSPLHF
.	TRBV6-5	CASSYLNRVGYTF
.	TRBV7-2	CASRYTGVGSPLHF
.	TRBV15	CATTGTNTGELFF